This T cell receptor (beta chain) was found in a study of cytotoxic CD8 clonotypes in ibrutinib-treated CLL. Overall study findings and caveats: Sampling time points were not equivalent between sustained-remission and progressing patients. The study found baseline clonality above age-matched healthy donors, tracking circulating CD8+ T-cell counts. Few clonotypes were public, and these shrank or held steady under treatment. Clonality went up at ibrutinib response and then declined back toward baseline at progression.

J lost 5 bases, V lost 1 base, and 11 bases had no gene match. Per germline, CDR1 KGHSH and CDR2 LQKENI. The CDR3 length is 17 residues. The assay was immunoSEQ multiplex PCR, and TCRdb's table has in-frame clones only and misses some. Of tens of thousands of clones in the sample, less than 60% were seen once. Concerning this clone: Its antigen remains unidentified.

Sequences were derived from PBMCs, sampled after 12 months of ibrutinib treatment. The V call is TRBV18, the J call TRBJ1-5; 7 positions match TRBD1. The source is a human donor with chronic lymphocytic leukemia. For the CDR3, the DNA is TGTGCCAGCTCACCACGGGACAGCCGAATGATCGATCAGCCCCAGCATTTT. Amino acid sequence: CASSPRDSRMIDQPQHF.